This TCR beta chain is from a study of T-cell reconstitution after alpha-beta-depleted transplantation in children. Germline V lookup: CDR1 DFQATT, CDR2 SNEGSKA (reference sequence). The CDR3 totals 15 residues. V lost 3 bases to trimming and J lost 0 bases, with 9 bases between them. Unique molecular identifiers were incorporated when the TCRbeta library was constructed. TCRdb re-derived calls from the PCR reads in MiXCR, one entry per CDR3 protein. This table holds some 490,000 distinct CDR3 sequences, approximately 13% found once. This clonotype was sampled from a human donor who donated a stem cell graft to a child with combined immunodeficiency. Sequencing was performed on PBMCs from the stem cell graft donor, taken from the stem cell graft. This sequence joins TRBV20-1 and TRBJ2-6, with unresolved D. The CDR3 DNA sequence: TGCAGTGCTAGGAGGACCAGCTCTGGGGCCAACGTCCTGACTTTC. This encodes CSARRTSSGANVLTF.